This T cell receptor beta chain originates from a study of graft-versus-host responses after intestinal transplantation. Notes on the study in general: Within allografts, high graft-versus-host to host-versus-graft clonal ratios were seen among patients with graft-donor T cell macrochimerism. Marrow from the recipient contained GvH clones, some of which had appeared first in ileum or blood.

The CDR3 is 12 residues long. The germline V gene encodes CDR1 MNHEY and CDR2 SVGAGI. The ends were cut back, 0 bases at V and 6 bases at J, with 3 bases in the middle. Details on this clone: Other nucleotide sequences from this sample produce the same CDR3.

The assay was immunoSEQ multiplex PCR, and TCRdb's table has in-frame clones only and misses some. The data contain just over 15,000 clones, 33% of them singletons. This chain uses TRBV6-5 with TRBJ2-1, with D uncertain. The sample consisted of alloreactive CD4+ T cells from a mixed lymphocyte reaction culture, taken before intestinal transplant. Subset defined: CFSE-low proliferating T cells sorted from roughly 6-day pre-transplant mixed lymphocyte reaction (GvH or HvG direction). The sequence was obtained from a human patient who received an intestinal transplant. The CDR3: CASSYSGNEQFF. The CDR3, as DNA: TGTGCCAGCAGTTACTCTGGCAATGAGCAGTTCTTC.